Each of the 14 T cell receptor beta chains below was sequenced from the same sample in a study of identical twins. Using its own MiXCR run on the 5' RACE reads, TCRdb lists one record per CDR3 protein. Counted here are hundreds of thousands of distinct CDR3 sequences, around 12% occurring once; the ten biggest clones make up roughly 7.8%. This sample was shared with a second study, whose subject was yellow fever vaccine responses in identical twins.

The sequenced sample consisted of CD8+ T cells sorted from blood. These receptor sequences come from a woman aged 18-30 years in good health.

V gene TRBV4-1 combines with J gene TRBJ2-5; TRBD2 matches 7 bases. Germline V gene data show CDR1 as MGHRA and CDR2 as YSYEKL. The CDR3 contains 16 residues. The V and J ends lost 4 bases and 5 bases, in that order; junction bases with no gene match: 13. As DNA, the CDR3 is TGCGCCAGCAGCCCCTTCGGAGCGGGAAGGACTGAGACCCAGTACTTC. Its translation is CASSPFGAGRTETQYF.

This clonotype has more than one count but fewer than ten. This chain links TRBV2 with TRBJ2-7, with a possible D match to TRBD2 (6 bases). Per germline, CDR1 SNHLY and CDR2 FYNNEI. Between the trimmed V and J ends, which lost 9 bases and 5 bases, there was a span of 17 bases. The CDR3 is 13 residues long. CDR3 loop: CARRRRGSDEQYV. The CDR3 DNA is TGTGCCAGACGAAGGAGGGGTTCCGACGAGCAGTACGTC.

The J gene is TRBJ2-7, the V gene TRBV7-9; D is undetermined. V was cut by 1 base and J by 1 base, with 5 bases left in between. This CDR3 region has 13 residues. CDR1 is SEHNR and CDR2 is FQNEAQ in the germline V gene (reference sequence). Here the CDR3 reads CASSLGISYEQYV. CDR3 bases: TGTGCCAGCAGCTTAGGGATATCCTACGAGCAGTACGTC.

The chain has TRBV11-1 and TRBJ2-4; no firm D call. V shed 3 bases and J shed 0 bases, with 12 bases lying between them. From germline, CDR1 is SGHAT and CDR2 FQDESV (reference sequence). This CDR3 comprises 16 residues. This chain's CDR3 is CASSLAVTLAKNIQYF. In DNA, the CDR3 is TGTGCCAGCAGCTTGGCCGTGACACTAGCCAAAAACATTCAGTACTTC.

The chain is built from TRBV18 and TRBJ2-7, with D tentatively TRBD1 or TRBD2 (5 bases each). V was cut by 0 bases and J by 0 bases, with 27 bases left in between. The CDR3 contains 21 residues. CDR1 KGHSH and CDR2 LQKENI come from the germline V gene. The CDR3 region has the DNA TGTGCCAGCTCACCACCCCCCACCGGGACGGCCCTAACACATCCCTCCTACGAGCAGTACTTC. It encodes CASSPPPTGTALTHPSYEQYF. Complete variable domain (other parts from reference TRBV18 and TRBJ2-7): NAGVMQNPRHLVRRRGQEARLRCSPMKGHSHVYWYRQLPEEGLKFMVYLQKENIIDESGMPKERFSAEFPKEGPSILRIQQVVRGDSAAYFCASSPPPTGTALTHPSYEQYFGPGTRLTVT.

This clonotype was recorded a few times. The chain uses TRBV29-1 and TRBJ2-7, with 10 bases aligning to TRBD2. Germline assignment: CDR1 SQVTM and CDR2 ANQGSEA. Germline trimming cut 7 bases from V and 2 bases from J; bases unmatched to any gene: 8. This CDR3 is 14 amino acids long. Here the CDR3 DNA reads TGCAGCGGAGGACTAGCGGTCCCTACCTACGAGCAGTACTTC. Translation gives CSGGLAVPTYEQYF.

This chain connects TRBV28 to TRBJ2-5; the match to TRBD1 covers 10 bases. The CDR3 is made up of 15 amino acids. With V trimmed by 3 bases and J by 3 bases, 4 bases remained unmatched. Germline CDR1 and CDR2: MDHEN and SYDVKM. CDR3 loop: CASSFRDRGEETQYF. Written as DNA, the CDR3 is TGTGCCAGCAGTTTCCGGGACAGGGGAGAAGAGACCCAGTACTTC.

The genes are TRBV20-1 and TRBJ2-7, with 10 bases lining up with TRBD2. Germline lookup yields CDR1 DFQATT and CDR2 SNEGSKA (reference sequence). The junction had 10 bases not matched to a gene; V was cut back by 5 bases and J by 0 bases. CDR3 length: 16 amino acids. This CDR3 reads CSAPPIAGGASYEQYF. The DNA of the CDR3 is TGCAGTGCTCCCCCAATAGCGGGAGGTGCCTCCTACGAGCAGTACTTC.

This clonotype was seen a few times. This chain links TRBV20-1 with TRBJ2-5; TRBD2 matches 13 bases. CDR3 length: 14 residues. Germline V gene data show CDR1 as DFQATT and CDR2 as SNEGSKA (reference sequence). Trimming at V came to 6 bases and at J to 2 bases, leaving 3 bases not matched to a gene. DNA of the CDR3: TGCAGTGCAGGACTAGCGGGAGAGCAAGAGACCCAGTACTTC. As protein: CSAGLAGEQETQYF.

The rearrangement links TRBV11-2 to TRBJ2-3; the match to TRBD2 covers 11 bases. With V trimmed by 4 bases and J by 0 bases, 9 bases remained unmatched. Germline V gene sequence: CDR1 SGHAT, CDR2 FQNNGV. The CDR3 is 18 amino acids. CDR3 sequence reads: CASSSRSGGVDSTDTQYF. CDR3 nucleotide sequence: TGTGCCAGCAGCTCTCGTAGCGGGGGGGTCGACAGCACAGATACGCAGTATTTT.

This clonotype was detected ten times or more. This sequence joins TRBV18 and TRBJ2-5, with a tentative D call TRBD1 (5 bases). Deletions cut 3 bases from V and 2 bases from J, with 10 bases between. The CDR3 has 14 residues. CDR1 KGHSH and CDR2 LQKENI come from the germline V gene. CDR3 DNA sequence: TGTGCCAGCTCACCCCCCGACAGACAAGAGACCCAGTACTTC. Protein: CASSPPDRQETQYF. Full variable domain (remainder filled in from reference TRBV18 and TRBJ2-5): NAGVMQNPRHLVRRRGQEARLRCSPMKGHSHVYWYRQLPEEGLKFMVYLQKENIIDESGMPKERFSAEFPKEGPSILRIQQVVRGDSAAYFCASSPPDRQETQYFGPGTRLLVL.

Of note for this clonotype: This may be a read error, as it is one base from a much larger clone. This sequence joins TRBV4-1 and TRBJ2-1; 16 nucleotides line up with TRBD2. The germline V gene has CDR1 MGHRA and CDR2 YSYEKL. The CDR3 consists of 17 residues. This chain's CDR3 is CPSSQDLGTSGGAEQFF. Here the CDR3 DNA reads TGCCCCAGCAGCCAAGATCTCGGGACTAGCGGGGGGGCTGAGCAGTTCTTC.

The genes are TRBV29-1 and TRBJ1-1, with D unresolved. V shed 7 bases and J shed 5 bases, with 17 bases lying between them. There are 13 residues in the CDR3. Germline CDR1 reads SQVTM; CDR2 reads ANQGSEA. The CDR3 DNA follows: TGCAGCGCCCGCACGGTCGTACGAACTGAAGCTTTCTTT. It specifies CSARTVVRTEAFF.

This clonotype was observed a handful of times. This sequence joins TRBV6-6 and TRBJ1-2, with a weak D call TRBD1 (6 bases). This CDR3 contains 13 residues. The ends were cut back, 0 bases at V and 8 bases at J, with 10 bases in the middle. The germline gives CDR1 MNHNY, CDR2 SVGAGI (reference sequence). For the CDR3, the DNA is TGTGCCAGCAGTTACTCGGCAGGGGTCGGCTACACCTTC. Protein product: CASSYSAGVGYTF.